These 6 T cell receptor beta chains came from one sample sequenced in a study of CD8 T cells in Susac syndrome. RNA totalling roughly 0.45 to 1 ug underwent reverse transcription with random hexamers. TCRdb recomputed calls from the immunoSEQ multiplex PCR reads with MiXCR, one row per CDR3 protein. The sample gives around 50,000 distinct CDR3 sequences, approximately 92% of which show up once; about 0.41% is in the top ten. Sequencing input: CD8+ T cells from PBMCs. These TCRs come from a human donor in good health.

The CDR3 nucleotides are TGTGCCAGCACAACGGCTAGCGTTCCGGCCAGCTCCTACAATGAGCAGTTCTTC. This gives the protein CASTTASVPASSYNEQFF. V usage is TRBV25-1 and J usage is TRBJ2-1; D is possibly TRBD2 (6 bases). Germline V gives CDR1 MGHDK, CDR2 SYGVNS. This CDR3 has 18 residues. The V and J ends lost 7 bases and 0 bases respectively, with 22 bases between them.

The V and J genes are TRBV3-1 and TRBJ2-1, with D perhaps matching TRBD1 or TRBD2 (5 bases each). The CDR3 runs 16 residues. Germline assignment: CDR1 LGHDT and CDR2 YNNKEL (reference sequence). Trimming cost V 1 base and J 2 bases, with 12 bases left between them. CDR3 in amino acids: CASSQGWDQTYNEQFF. DNA for the CDR3: TGTGCCAGCAGCCAAGGGTGGGACCAGACCTACAATGAGCAGTTCTTC.

The rearrangement joins TRBV9 to TRBJ1-2; 7 positions agree with TRBD1. Germline lookup yields CDR1 SGDLS and CDR2 YYNGEE. The V gene end was trimmed by 4 bases and the J gene end by 0 bases; junction bases not matched to a gene: 3. The CDR3 runs 14 residues. DNA of the CDR3: TGTGCCAGCAGCCCGACAGGGCCTAACTATGGCTACACCTTC. Protein sequence: CASSPTGPNYGYTF.

The chain combines TRBV5-6 with TRBJ1-2; D uncertain. The CDR3 sequence is 15 residues long. Trimming cost V 0 bases and J 6 bases, with 15 bases left between them. In germline, CDR1 is SGHDT, CDR2 YYEEEE. The CDR3 region is CASSLEMETTHGYTF. In DNA form, the CDR3 reads TGTGCCAGCAGCTTGGAGATGGAGACTACTCATGGCTACACCTTC.

This clonotype was counted once. The rearrangement joins TRBV29-1 to TRBJ2-2; possible D gene TRBD1, 6 bases. V was clipped by 1 base and J by 8 bases, with 11 bases between them. This CDR3 has 13 residues. CDR1 SQVTM and CDR2 ANQGSEA come from the germline V gene. Here the CDR3 reads CSVEVGRGGELFF. The DNA of the CDR3 is TGCAGCGTTGAAGTGGGCAGGGGAGGGGAGCTGTTTTTT.

This chain joins TRBV28 and TRBJ2-1; D gene ambiguous. Trimming shortened V by 5 bases and J by 4 bases, and 9 bases separated the two germline ends. The germline V gene has CDR1 MDHEN and CDR2 SYDVKM. This CDR3 contains 13 residues. The CDR3 sequence: CASSEGPYNEQFF. The CDR3 bases are TGTGCCAGCAGTGAAGGGCCTTACAATGAGCAGTTCTTC.